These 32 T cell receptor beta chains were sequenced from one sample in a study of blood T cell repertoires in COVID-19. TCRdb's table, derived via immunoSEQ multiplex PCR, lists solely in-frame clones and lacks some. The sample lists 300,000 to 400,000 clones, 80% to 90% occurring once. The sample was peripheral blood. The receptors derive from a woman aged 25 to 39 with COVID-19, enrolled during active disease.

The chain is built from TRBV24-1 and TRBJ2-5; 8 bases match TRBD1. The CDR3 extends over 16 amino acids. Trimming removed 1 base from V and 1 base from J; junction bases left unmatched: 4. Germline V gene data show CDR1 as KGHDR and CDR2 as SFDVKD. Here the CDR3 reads CATSDFSTGAQETQYF. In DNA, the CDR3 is TGTGCCACCAGTGATTTTTCGACAGGGGCCCAAGAGACCCAGTACTTC.

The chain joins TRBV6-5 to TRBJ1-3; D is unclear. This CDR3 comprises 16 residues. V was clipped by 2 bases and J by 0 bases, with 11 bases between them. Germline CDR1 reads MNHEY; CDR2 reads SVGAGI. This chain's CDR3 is CASSYNPLRSGNTIYF. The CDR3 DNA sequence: TGTGCCAGCAGTTACAACCCCCTGCGCTCTGGAAACACCATATATTTT.

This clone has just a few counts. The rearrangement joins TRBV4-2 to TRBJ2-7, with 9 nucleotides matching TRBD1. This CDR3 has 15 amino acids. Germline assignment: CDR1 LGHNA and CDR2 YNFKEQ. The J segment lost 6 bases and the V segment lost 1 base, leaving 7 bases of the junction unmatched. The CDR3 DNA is TGTGCCAGCAGCCAAGGAAACAGGGGGCGCATCGAGCAGTACTTC. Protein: CASSQGNRGRIEQYF.

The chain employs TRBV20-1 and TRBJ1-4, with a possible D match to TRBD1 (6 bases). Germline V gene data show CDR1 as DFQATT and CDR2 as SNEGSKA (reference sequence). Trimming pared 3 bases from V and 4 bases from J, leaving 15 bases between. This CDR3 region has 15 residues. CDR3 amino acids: CSASPQQGFNEKLFF. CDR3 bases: TGCAGTGCTAGTCCCCAACAGGGTTTTAATGAAAAACTGTTTTTT.

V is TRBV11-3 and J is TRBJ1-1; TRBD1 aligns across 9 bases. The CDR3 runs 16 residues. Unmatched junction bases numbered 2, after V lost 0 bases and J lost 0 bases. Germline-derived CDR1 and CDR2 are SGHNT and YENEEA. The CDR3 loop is CASSLEDRGVNTEAFF. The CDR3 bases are TGTGCCAGCAGCTTAGAAGACAGGGGGGTGAACACTGAAGCTTTCTTT.

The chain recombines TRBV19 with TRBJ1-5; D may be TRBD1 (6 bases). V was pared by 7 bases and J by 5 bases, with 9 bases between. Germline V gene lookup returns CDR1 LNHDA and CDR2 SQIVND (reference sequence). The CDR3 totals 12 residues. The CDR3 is CASMDSYQPQHF. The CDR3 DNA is TGTGCCAGTATGGACAGCTATCAGCCCCAGCATTTT.

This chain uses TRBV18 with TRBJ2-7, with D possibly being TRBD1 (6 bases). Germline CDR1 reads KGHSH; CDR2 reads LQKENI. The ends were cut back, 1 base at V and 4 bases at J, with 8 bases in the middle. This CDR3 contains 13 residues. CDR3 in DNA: TGTGCCAGCTCACCACGGACAGATTACGAGCAGTACTTC. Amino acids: CASSPRTDYEQYF. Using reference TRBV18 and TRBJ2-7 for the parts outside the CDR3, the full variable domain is NAGVMQNPRHLVRRRGQEARLRCSPMKGHSHVYWYRQLPEEGLKFMVYLQKENIIDESGMPKERFSAEFPKEGPSILRIQQVVRGDSAAYFCASSPRTDYEQYFGPGTRLTVT.

The CDR3 nucleotides are TGTGCCAGCAGTCAGGACAGATTCAATCAGCCCCAGCATTTT. This encodes CASSQDRFNQPQHF. This chain uses TRBV6-2 or TRBV6-3 with TRBJ1-5; TRBD1 is a possible D gene (6 bases). The CDR3 is made up of 14 amino acids. The V end lost 5 bases, the J end lost 3 bases, and 11 bases lay between the germline ends. In germline, CDR1 is MNHEY, CDR2 SVGEGT.

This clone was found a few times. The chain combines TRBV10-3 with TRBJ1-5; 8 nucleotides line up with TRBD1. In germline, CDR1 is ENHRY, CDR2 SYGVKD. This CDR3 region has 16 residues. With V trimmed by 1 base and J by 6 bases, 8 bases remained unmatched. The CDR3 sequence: CAISELGGQGGQPQHF. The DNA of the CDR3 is TGTGCCATCAGTGAGTTGGGCGGACAGGGAGGTCAGCCCCAGCATTTT.

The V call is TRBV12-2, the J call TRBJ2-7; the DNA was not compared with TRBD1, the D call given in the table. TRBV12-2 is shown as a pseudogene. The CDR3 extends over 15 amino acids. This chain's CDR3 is CASRRDRDRAYEQYF. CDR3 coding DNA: TGTGCAAGTCGCCGAGACCGGGACAGAGCCTACGAGCAGTACTTC.

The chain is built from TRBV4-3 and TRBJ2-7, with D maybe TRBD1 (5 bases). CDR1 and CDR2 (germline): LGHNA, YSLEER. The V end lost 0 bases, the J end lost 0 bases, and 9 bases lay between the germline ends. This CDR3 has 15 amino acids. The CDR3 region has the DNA TGCGCCAGCAGCCAAGAACTTCAGGGCTCCTACGAGCAGTACTTC. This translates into CASSQELQGSYEQYF.

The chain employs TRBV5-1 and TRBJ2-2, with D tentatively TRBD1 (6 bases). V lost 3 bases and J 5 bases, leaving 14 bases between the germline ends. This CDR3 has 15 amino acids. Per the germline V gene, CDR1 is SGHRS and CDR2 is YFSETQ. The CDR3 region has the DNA TGCGCCAGCAGCTCCTCGACAGGAGCTACCGGGGAGCTGTTTTTT. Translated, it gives CASSSSTGATGELFF. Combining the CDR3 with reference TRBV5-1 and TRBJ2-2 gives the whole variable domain KAGVTQTPRYLIKTRGQQVTLSCSPISGHRSVSWYQQTPGQGLQFLFEYFSETQRNKGNFPGRFSGRQFSNSRSEMNVSTLELGDSALYLCASSSSTGATGELFFGEGSRLTVL.

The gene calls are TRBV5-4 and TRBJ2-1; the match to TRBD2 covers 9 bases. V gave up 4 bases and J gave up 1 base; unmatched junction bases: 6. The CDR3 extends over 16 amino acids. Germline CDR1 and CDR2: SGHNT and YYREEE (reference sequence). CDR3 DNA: TGTGCCAGCAGCCCCCGCCTAGCGGGGTCCTACAATGAGCAGTTCTTC. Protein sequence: CASSPRLAGSYNEQFF. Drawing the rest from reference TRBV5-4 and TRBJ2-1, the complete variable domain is ETGVTQSPTHLIKTRGQQVTLRCSSQSGHNTVSWYQQALGQGPQFIFQYYREEENGRGNFPPRFSGLQFPNYSSELNVNALELDDSALYLCASSPRLAGSYNEQFFGPGTRLTVL.

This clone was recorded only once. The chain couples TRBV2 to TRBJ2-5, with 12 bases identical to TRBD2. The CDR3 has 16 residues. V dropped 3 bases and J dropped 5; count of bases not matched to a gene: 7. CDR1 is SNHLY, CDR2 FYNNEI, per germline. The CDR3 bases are TGTGCCAGCAGTGATCCTAGCGGGAGGGCCGGGGAGACCCAGTACTTC. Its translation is CASSDPSGRAGETQYF.

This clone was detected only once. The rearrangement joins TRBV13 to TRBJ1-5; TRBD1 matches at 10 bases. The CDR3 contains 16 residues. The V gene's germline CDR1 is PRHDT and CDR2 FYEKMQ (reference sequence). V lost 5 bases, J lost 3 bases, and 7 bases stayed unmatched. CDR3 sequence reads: CASSRTGTGVNQPQHF. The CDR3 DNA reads TGTGCCAGCAGCCGTACGGGGACAGGGGTCAATCAGCCCCAGCATTTT.

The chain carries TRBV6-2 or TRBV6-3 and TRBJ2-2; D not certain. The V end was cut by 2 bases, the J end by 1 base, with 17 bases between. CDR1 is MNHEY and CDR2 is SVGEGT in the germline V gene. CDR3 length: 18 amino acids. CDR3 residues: CASSYPYRGDGNTGELFF. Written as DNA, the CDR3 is TGTGCCAGCAGTTACCCCTACCGCGGCGACGGGAACACCGGGGAGCTGTTTTTT.

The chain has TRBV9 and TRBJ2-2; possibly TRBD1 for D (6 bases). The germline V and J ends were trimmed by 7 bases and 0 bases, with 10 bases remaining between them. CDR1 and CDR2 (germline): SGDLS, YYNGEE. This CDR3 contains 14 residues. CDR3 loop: CASAGTTNTGELFF. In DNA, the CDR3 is TGTGCCAGCGCCGGGACAACGAACACCGGGGAGCTGTTTTTT.

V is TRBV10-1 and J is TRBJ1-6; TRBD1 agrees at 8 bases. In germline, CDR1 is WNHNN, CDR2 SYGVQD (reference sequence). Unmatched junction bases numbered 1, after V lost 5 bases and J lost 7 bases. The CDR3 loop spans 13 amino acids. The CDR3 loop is CASSWDRNSPLHF. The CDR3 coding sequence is TGCGCCAGCAGTTGGGACAGGAATTCACCCCTCCACTTT.

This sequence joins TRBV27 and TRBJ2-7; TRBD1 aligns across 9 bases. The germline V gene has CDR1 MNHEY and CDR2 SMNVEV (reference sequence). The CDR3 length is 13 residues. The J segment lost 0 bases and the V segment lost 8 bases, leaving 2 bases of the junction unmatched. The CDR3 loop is CASGDRASYEQYF. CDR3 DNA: TGTGCCAGCGGGGACAGGGCCTCCTACGAGCAGTACTTC.

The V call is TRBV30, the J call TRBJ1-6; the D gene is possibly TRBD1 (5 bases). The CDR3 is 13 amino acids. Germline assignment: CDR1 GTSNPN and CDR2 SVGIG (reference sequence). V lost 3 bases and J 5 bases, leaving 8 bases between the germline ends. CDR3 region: CAWSRDHNSPLHF. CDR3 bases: TGTGCCTGGAGCAGGGATCATAATTCACCCCTCCACTTT.

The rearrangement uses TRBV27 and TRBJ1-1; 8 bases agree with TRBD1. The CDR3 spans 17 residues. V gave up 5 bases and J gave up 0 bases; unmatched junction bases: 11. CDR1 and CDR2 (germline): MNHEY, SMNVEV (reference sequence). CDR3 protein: CASSVGTGWGMNTEAFF. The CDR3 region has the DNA TGTGCCAGCAGTGTCGGGACAGGTTGGGGGATGAACACTGAAGCTTTCTTT.

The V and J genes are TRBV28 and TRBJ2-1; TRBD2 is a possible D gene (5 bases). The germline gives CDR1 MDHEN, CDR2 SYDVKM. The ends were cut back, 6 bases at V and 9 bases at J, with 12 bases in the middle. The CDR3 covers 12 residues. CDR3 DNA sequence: TGTGCCAGCAGCGACTACCATATTGAGCAGTTCTTC. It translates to CASSDYHIEQFF.

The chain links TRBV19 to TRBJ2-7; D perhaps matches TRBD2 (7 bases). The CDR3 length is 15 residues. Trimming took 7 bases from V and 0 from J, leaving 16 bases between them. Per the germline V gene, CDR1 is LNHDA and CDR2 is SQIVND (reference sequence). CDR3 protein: CASKFARGASYEQYF. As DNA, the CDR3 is TGTGCCAGTAAGTTCGCTCGGGGGGCCTCCTACGAGCAGTACTTC.

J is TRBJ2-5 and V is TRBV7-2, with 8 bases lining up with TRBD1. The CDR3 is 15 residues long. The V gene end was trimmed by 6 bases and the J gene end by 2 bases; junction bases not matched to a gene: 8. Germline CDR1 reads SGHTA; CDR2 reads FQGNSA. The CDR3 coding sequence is TGTGCCAGCAGTTTCGACAGGGGTCAGCAAGAGACCCAGTACTTC. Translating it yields CASSFDRGQQETQYF.

The CDR3 DNA is TGTGCCAGCATAGACAGGGGGTCAGATACGCAGTATTTT. As protein: CASIDRGSDTQYF. This chain uses TRBV28 with TRBJ2-3, with 9 bases lining up with TRBD1. With V trimmed by 7 bases and J by 4 bases, 3 bases remained unmatched. Germline CDR1 MDHEN, CDR2 SYDVKM. The CDR3 consists of 13 residues.

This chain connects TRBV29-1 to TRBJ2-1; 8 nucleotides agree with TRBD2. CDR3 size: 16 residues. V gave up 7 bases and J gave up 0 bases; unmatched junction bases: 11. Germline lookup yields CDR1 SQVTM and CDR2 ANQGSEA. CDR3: CSGTLGGTSSYNEQFF. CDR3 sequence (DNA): TGCAGCGGGACCTTAGGGGGGACTAGCTCCTACAATGAGCAGTTCTTC.

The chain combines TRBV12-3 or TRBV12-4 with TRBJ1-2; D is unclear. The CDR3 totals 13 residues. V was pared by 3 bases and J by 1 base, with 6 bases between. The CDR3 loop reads CASSFTGNYGYTF. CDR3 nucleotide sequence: TGTGCCAGCAGTTTTACGGGTAACTATGGCTACACCTTC.

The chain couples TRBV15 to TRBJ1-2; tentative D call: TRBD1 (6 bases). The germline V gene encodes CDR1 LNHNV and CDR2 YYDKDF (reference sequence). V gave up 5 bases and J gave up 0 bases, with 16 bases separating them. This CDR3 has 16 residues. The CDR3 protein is CATSPGAGLSNYGYTF. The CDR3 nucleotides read TGTGCCACCAGCCCAGGGGCAGGGTTGTCTAACTATGGCTACACCTTC.

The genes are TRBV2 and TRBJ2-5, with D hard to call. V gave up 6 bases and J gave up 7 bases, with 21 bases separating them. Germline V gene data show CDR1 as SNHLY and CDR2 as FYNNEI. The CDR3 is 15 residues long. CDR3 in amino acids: CASSATYSREGTQYF. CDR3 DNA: TGTGCCAGCAGCGCGACATACTCAAGAGAAGGGACCCAGTACTTC.

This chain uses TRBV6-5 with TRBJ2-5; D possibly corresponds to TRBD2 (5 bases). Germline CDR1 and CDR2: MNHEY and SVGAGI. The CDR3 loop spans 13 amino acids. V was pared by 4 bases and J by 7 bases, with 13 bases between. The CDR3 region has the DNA TGTGCCAGCAGTTTCTCGTGGGAGTGGACCCAGTACTTC. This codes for CASSFSWEWTQYF.

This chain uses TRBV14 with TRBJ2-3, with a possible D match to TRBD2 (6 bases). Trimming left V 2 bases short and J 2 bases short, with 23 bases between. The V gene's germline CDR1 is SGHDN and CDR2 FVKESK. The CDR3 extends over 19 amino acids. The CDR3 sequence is CASSQLVRSVASDTDTQYF. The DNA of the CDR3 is TGTGCCAGCAGCCAACTTGTCCGTTCGGTGGCTAGCGACACAGATACGCAGTATTTT. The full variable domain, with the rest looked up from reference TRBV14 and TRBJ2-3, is EAGVTQFPSHSVIEKGQTVTLRCDPISGHDNLYWYRRVMGKEIKFLLHFVKESKQDESGMPNNRFLAERTGGTYSTLKVQPAELEDSGVYFCASSQLVRSVASDTDTQYFGPGTRLTVL.

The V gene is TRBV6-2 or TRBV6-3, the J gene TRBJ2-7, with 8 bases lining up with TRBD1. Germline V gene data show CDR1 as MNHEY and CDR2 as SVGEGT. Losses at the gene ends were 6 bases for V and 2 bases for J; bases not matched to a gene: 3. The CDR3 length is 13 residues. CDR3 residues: CASSLQGAYEQYF. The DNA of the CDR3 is TGTGCCAGCAGCTTACAGGGGGCCTACGAGCAGTACTTC.